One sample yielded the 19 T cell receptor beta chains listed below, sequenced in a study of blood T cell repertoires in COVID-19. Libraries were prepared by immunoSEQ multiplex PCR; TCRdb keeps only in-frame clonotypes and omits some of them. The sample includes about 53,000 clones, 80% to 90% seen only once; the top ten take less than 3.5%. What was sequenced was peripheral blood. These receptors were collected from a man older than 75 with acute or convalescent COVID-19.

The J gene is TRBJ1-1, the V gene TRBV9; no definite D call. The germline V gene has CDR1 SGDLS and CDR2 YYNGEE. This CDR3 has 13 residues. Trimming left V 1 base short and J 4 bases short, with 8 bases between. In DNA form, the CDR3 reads TGTGCCAGCAGCGTATCGTTGAGCACTGAAGCTTTCTTT. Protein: CASSVSLSTEAFF.

Written as DNA, the CDR3 is TGTGCCAGTAGTGCCCGACAGGGGAGGGCAGATACGCAGTATTTT. Protein: CASSARQGRADTQYF. The chain has TRBV19 and TRBJ2-3; possibly TRBD1 for D (8 bases). In germline, CDR1 is LNHDA, CDR2 SQIVND (reference sequence). CDR3 length: 15 residues. Trimming stripped 5 bases from V and 4 bases from J, with 16 bases between.

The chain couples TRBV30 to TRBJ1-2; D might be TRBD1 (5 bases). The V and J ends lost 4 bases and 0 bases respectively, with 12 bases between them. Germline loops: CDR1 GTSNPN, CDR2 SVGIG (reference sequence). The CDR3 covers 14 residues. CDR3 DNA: TGTGCCTGGACTGAGACAGCCGCTAACTATGGCTACACCTTC. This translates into CAWTETAANYGYTF. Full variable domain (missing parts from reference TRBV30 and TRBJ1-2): SQTIHQWPATLVQPVGSPLSLECTVEGTSNPNLYWYRQAAGRGLQLLFYSVGIGQISSEVPQNLSASRPQDRQFILSSKKLLLSDSGFYLCAWTETAANYGYTFGSGTRLTVV.

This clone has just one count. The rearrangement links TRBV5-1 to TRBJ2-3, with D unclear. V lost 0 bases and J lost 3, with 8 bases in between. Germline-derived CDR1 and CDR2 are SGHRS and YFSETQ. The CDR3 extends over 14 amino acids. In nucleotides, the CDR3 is TGCGCCAGCAGCTTGGCGGCGAGGACAGATACGCAGTATTTT. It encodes CASSLAARTDTQYF.

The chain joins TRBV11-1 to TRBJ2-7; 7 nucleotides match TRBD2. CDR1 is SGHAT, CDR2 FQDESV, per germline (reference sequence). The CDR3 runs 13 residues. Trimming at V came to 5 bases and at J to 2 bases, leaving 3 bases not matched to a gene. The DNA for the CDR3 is TGTGCCAGCAGCGGCAGCGGGACCTACGAGCAGTACTTC. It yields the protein CASSGSGTYEQYF.

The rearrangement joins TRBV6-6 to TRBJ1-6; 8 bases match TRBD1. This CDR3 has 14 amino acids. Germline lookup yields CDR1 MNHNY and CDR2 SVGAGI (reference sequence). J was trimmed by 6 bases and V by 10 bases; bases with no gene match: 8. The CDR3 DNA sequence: TGTGCCACCCAGGGGGCAGGGAGTAATTCACCCCTCCACTTT. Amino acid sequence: CATQGAGSNSPLHF.

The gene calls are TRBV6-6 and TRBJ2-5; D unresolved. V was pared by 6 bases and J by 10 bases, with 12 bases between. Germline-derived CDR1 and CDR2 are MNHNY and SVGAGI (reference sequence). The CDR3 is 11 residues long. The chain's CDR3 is CASSPIVVQYF. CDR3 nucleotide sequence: TGTGCCAGCAGCCCCATAGTGGTCCAGTACTTC.

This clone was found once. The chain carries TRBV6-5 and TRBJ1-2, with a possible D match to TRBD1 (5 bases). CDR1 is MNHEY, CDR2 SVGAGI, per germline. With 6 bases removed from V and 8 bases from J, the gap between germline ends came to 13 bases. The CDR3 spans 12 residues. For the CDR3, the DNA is TGTGCCAGCAGGAAGGGGTTTTACGGCTACACCTTC. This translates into CASRKGFYGYTF.

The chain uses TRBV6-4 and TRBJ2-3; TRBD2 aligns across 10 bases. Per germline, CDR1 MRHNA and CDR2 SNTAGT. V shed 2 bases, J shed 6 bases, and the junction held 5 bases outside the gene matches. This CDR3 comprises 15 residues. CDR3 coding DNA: TGTGCCAGCAGTGACGAGGGACTAGCGTCTGATACGCAGTATTTT. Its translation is CASSDEGLASDTQYF.

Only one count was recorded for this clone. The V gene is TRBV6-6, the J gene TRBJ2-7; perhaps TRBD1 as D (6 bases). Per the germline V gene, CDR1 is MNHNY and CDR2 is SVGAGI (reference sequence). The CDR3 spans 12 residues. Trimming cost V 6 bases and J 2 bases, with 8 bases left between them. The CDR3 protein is CASRQGTYEQYF. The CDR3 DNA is TGTGCCAGCAGACAGGGCACCTACGAGCAGTACTTC.

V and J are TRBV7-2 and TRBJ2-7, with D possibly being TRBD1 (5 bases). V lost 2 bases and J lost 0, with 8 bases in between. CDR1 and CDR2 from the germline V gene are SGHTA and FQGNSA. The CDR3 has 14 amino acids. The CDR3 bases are TGTGCCAGCAGCTTACACAGGCCCTCCTACGAGCAGTACTTC. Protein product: CASSLHRPSYEQYF.

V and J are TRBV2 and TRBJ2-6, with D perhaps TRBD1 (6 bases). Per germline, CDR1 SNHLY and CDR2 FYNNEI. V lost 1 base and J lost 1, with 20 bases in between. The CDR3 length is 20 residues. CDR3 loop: CASSEGLLGHPPSGANVLTF. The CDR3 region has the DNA TGTGCCAGCAGTGAAGGCCTCCTGGGACACCCCCCATCTGGGGCCAACGTCCTGACTTTC. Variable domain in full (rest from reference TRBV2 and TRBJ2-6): EPEVTQTPSHQVTQMGQEVILRCVPISNHLYFYWYRQILGQKVEFLVSFYNNEISEKSEIFDDQFSVERPDGSNFTLKIRSTKLEDSAMYFCASSEGLLGHPPSGANVLTFGAGSRLTVL.

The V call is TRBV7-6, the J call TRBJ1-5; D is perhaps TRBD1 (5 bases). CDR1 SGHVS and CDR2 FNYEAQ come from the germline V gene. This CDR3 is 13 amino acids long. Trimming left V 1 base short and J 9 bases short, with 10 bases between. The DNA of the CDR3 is TGTGCCAGCAGCTTAGGACAGAGTCTGCCCCAGCATTTT. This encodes CASSLGQSLPQHF.

CDR3 coding DNA: TGTGCCAGCAGCTTAGCGGGGGCAGGGGGTTCACCCCTCCACTTT. It yields the protein CASSLAGAGGSPLHF. This sequence joins TRBV11-2 and TRBJ1-6; 7 positions agree with TRBD1. This CDR3 region has 15 residues. The germline V gene encodes CDR1 SGHAT and CDR2 FQNNGV. Germline trimming cut 1 base from V and 9 bases from J; bases unmatched to any gene: 6.

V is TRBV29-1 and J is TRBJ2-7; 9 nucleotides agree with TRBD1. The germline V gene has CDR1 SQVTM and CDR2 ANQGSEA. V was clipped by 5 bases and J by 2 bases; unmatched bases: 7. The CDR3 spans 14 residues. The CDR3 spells CSVTAGTGTYEQYF. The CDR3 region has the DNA TGCAGCGTTACCGCCGGGACAGGGACCTACGAGCAGTACTTC.

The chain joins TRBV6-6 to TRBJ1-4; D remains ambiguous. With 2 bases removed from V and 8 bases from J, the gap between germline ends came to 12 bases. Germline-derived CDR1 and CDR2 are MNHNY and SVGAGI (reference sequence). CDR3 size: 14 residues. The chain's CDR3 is CASSYLDLGEKLFF. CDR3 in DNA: TGTGCCAGCAGTTACCTAGACCTCGGGGAAAAACTGTTTTTT.

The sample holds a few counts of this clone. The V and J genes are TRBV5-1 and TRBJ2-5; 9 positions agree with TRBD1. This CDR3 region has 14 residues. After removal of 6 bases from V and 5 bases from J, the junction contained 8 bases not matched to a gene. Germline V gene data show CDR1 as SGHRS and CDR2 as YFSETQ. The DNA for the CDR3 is TGCGCCAGCACGTTGGACAGGGGAAGCGAGACCCAGTACTTC. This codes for CASTLDRGSETQYF.

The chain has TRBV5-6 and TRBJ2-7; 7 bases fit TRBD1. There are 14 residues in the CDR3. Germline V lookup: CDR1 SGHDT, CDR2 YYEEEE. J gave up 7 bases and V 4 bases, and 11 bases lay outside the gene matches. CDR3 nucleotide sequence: TGTGCCAGCAGCAATCGTCACAGGGGCGGGGAGCAGTACTTC. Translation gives CASSNRHRGGEQYF.

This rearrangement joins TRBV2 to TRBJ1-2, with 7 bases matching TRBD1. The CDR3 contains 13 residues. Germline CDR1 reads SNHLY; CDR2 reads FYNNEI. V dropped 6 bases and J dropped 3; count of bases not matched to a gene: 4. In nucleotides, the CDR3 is TGTGCCAGCAGGGGGACAGAATACTATGGCTACACCTTC. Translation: CASRGTEYYGYTF. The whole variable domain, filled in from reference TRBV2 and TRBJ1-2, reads EPEVTQTPSHQVTQMGQEVILRCVPISNHLYFYWYRQILGQKVEFLVSFYNNEISEKSEIFDDQFSVERPDGSNFTLKIRSTKLEDSAMYFCASRGTEYYGYTFGSGTRLTVV.